A selection of T cell receptor beta chains follows, all from one sample in a study of blood T cell repertoires in COVID-19. Sequenced by immunoSEQ multiplex PCR; TCRdb stores in-frame clones only, minus some. The repertoire consists of 80,000 or so clones, with about 85% occurring once and the leading ten covering over 9.5%. The sequenced sample was peripheral blood. Source of these receptors: a man aged 55 to 70 with COVID-19, enrolled during active disease. Each CDR3 is given without its conserved first and last residue. Not every row has a clone size; where given, it reads once, few, many or a size class.

cdr3_aa j_call clone_size v_call
ATSRGLLGNYGYT TRBJ1-2 . TRBV15
ASSDFPSQGASDTEAF TRBJ1-1 . TRBV6-4
ASSLRDMNTEAF TRBJ1-1 . TRBV5-1
ASSAGDKNIQY TRBJ2-4 . TRBV18
ATSRLAGDQTGELF TRBJ2-2 . TRBV15
ASSASRTGTYNSPLH TRBJ1-6 . TRBV7-2
ASSVRGTEAF TRBJ1-1 . TRBV2
AISQGFNQPQH TRBJ1-5 . TRBV10-3
ASSLRGGVQY TRBJ2-4 . TRBV7-2
SVARQGLGYT TRBJ1-2 once TRBV29-1
ASIFSGGGGYEQY TRBJ2-7 . TRBV5-5
ASTGEQF TRBJ2-1 . TRBV7-9
ASHPGLAGASSYNEQF TRBJ2-1 . TRBV5-4
ASSPGASYEQY TRBJ2-7 . TRBV28
AISEQGQTEKLF TRBJ1-4 . TRBV10-3
CSGSYTGELF TRBJ2-2 . TRBV7-2
ASRAWGDASPLH TRBJ1-6 . TRBV6-5
ASTSGQGTLNTEAF TRBJ1-1 . TRBV5-1
ASSYRAGNGYT TRBJ1-2 . TRBV6-6
ASSLTGERGYT TRBJ1-2 . TRBV5-6
ATGEGNYGYT TRBJ1-2 . TRBV15
SASAGTVHEKLF TRBJ1-4 . TRBV20-1
ASSFSGSKAQY TRBJ2-5 . TRBV11-2
ASSPWSDRNTEAF TRBJ1-1 . TRBV18
ASSDCGTGGPIGNTEAF TRBJ1-1 . TRBV6-8
ASSLNSGYSPLH TRBJ1-6 . TRBV11-1